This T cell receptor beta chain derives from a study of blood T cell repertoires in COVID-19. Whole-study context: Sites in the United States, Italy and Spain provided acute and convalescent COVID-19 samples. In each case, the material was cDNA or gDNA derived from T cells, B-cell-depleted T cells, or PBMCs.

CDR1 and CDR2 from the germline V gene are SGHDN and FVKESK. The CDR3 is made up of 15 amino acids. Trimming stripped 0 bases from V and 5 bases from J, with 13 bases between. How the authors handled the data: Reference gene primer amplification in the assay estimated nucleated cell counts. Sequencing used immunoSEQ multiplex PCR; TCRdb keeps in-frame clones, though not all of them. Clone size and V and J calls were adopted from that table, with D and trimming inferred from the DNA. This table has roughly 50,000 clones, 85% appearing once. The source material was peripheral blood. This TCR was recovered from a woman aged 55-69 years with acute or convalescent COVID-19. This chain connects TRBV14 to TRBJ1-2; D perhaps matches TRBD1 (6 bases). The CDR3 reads CASSQDRQARYGYTF. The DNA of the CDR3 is TGTGCCAGCAGCCAAGATAGACAGGCGAGATATGGCTACACCTTC.